These 20 T cell receptor beta chains were sequenced from one sample in a study of CD8+ T cells in alopecia areata. Investigators isolated RNA and reverse transcribed it into cDNA to act as the sequencing template. This table comes from immunoSEQ multiplex PCR, and its TCRdb copy is limited to in-frame clones, with some not included. The sample yields about 150,000 clones, around half seen once. The starting material was CD8+ T cells sorted from blood, obtained at week 0. Receptors were obtained from a human donor with alopecia areata.

The gene calls are TRBV29-1 and TRBJ2-7, with 8 bases that match TRBD2. The CDR3 extends over 15 amino acids. Per the germline V gene, CDR1 is SQVTM and CDR2 is ANQGSEA. V shed 6 bases and J 0 bases; nucleotides not matched to a gene: 10. CDR3 DNA: TGCAGCGTCCCCGGGGGTAGCGGGGCCTCCTACGAGCAGTACTTC. As protein: CSVPGGSGASYEQYF.

The chain employs TRBV6-5 and TRBJ2-1; 10 nucleotides align to TRBD1. The CDR3 length is 14 residues. CDR1 and CDR2 (germline): MNHEY, SVGAGI. Trimming at V came to 6 bases and at J to 12 bases, leaving 11 bases not matched to a gene. In DNA, the CDR3 is TGTGCCAGCAGCCCCGGGACAGGGGTCGATCGGCAGTTCTTC. Protein product: CASSPGTGVDRQFF.

This clone was observed a handful of times. The identical CDR3 is also encoded by other nucleotide sequences in the sample. The chain is built from TRBV30 and TRBJ2-1; no reliable D call. CDR1 and CDR2 from the germline V gene are GTSNPN and SVGIG (reference sequence). There are 11 residues in the CDR3. V gave up 0 bases and J gave up 6 bases, with 3 bases separating them. As DNA, the CDR3 is TGTGCCTGGAGTGTGATCAATGAGCAGTTCTTC. Its protein is CAWSVINEQFF.

The chain joins TRBV7-6 to TRBJ2-5, with a possible D match to TRBD2 (7 bases). The V and J ends lost 5 bases and 3 bases respectively, with 13 bases between them. The V gene's germline CDR1 is SGHVS and CDR2 FNYEAQ. CDR3 size: 14 residues. This CDR3 is CASSGRGGEETQYF. DNA of the CDR3: TGTGCCAGCAGCGGGAGAGGGGGGGAAGAGACCCAGTACTTC.

The DNA of the CDR3 is TGTGCCAGCAGTTTACTCGGGGGCTCTGGGGCCAACGTCCTGACTTTC. Translation: CASSLLGGSGANVLTF. The chain uses TRBV6-5 and TRBJ2-6; possibly TRBD2 for D (6 bases). The CDR3 length is 16 residues. Between the trimmed V and J ends, which lost 4 bases and 0 bases, there was a span of 10 bases. The germline gives CDR1 MNHEY, CDR2 SVGAGI.

The V and J genes are TRBV14 and TRBJ2-4; either TRBD1 or TRBD2 may fit D (5 bases each). In germline, CDR1 is SGHDN, CDR2 FVKESK. This CDR3 has 13 residues. The ends were cut back, 2 bases at V and 8 bases at J, with 10 bases in the middle. In DNA, the CDR3 is TGTGCCAGCAGCCAATCGGTGGGGGACATTCAGTACTTC. It is translated as CASSQSVGDIQYF.

This clone was counted a few times. The V call is TRBV11-3, the J call TRBJ1-1; D might be TRBD1 (6 bases). Trimming took 6 bases from V and 3 from J, leaving 11 bases between them. Germline CDR1 SGHNT, CDR2 YENEEA. The CDR3 has 13 residues. The DNA for the CDR3 is TGTGCCAGCAGGGAGCCAGGGGACACTGAAGCTTTCTTT. Encoded protein: CASREPGDTEAFF.

The chain has TRBV27 and TRBJ1-2; weak D call: TRBD1 (6 bases). The CDR3 sequence is 14 residues long. Germline lookup yields CDR1 MNHEY and CDR2 SMNVEV (reference sequence). Between the trimmed V and J ends, which lost 6 bases and 3 bases, there was a span of 14 bases. The CDR3: CASSETGLDYGYTF. The CDR3 region has the DNA TGTGCCAGCAGCGAGACAGGCTTAGACTATGGCTACACCTTC.

This chain links TRBV2 with TRBJ2-3, with 10 bases matching TRBD2. Losses at the gene ends were 4 bases for V and 2 bases for J; bases not matched to a gene: 6. Germline V gene lookup returns CDR1 SNHLY and CDR2 FYNNEI. The CDR3 has 16 amino acids. CDR3: CASSGTSGTSTDTQYF. CDR3 coding DNA: TGTGCCAGCAGTGGGACTAGCGGAACCTCCACAGATACGCAGTATTTT.

The chain is built from TRBV6-5 and TRBJ2-7, with D possibly matching TRBD1 (5 bases). CDR1 and CDR2 (germline): MNHEY, SVGAGI. Trimming left V 0 bases short and J 3 bases short, with 6 bases between. This CDR3 comprises 13 residues. CDR3 in amino acids: CASSYSGDYEQYF. CDR3 in DNA: TGTGCCAGCAGTTACTCAGGGGACTACGAGCAGTACTTC.

In this sample, this clone turned up once. The V gene is TRBV7-9, the J gene TRBJ2-3; D gene unclear. This CDR3 spans 14 amino acids. V was pared by 8 bases and J by 6 bases, with 18 bases between. Germline V gene sequence: CDR1 SEHNR, CDR2 FQNEAQ (reference sequence). The CDR3 reads CASRAATRRDTQYF. CDR3 bases: TGTGCCAGCCGCGCAGCCACCAGACGGGATACGCAGTATTTT.

The chain joins TRBV7-3 to TRBJ2-2; D is uncertain. The length of the CDR3 is 17 residues. Looked up from germline, CDR1 is SGHTA and CDR2 is FQGTGA. V was shortened by 4 bases and J by 0 bases, with 15 bases between the two germline ends. The CDR3 DNA reads TGTGCCAGCAGCTCTTCTCTGACGGAGCCGAACACCGGGGAGCTGTTTTTT. Protein sequence: CASSSSLTEPNTGELFF.

This chain links TRBV9 with TRBJ2-3; 7 bases line up with TRBD1. This CDR3 comprises 15 residues. Germline V gene data show CDR1 as SGDLS and CDR2 as YYNGEE. The V gene end was trimmed by 0 bases and the J gene end by 2 bases; junction bases not matched to a gene: 3. CDR3 nucleotides: TGTGCCAGCAGCGTAGGGGACAGCTACACAGATACGCAGTATTTT. Its protein product is CASSVGDSYTDTQYF.

This clone has just a few counts. The gene calls are TRBV14 and TRBJ2-3; TRBD2 might be the D (6 bases). Germline values: CDR1 SGHDN, CDR2 FVKESK. This CDR3 comprises 16 residues. V was pared by 3 bases and J by 0 bases, with 13 bases between. The CDR3 loop is CASSQDYPTSTDTQYF. In nucleotides, the CDR3 is TGTGCCAGCAGCCAGGACTACCCGACTAGCACAGATACGCAGTATTTT.

The gene calls are TRBV4-3 and TRBJ2-3, with D tentatively TRBD1 (5 bases). The V gene lost 0 bases and the J gene lost 4 bases, with 11 bases spanning the gap. CDR1 is LGHNA, CDR2 YSLEER, per germline. The CDR3 covers 15 residues. This chain's CDR3 is CASSQEVSRADTQYF. CDR3 nucleotide sequence: TGCGCCAGCAGCCAAGAAGTATCCAGGGCAGATACGCAGTATTTT.

This clone was seen more than once but under ten times. The CDR3 loop is CASTHKGGAEAFF. The CDR3 DNA follows: TGTGCCAGCACCCACAAGGGGGGCGCTGAAGCTTTCTTT. The gene calls are TRBV6-1 and TRBJ1-1, with a tentative D call TRBD1 (6 bases). The V end was cut by 7 bases, the J end by 6 bases, with 15 bases between. The CDR3 totals 13 residues. The germline CDR1 and CDR2 sequences are MNHNS and SASEGT.

This clone was seen a few times. The rearrangement links TRBV7-9 to TRBJ2-2; D uncertain. V was trimmed by 4 bases and J by 6 bases, leaving 6 bases between them. Germline CDR1 is SEHNR and CDR2 is FQNEAQ (reference sequence). The CDR3 runs to 12 residues. CDR3 nucleotide sequence: TGTGCCAGCAGCTCCGGTGCCGGGGAGCTGTTTTTT. This translates into CASSSGAGELFF.

The chain couples TRBV12-5 to TRBJ1-2; a weak D match, TRBD1 (6 bases). This CDR3 spans 13 amino acids. CDR1 and CDR2 (germline): LGHNT, FRNRAP. V was pared by 5 bases and J by 3 bases, with 10 bases between. Written as DNA, the CDR3 is TGTGCTAGTGGTCTACACAGGGACTATGGCTACACCTTC. It yields the protein CASGLHRDYGYTF.

V and J are TRBV9 and TRBJ2-1; 9 bases align to TRBD1. The J segment lost 3 bases and the V segment lost 0 bases, leaving 1 base of the junction unmatched. From germline, CDR1 is SGDLS and CDR2 YYNGEE. CDR3 length: 15 amino acids. CDR3 sequence: CASSVATGGYNEQFF. The DNA of the CDR3 is TGTGCCAGCAGCGTAGCGACAGGGGGCTACAATGAGCAGTTCTTC. Combining the CDR3 with reference TRBV9 and TRBJ2-1 gives the whole variable domain DSGVTQTPKHLITATGQRVTLRCSPRSGDLSVYWYQQSLDQGLQFLIQYYNGEERAKGNILERFSAQQFPDLHSELNLSSLELGDSALYFCASSVATGGYNEQFFGPGTRLTVL.

This clone has only a few counts. The gene calls are TRBV4-1 and TRBJ2-3; D is ambiguous. Germline CDR1 is MGHRA and CDR2 is YSYEKL. V was shortened by 3 bases and J by 9 bases, with 10 bases between the two germline ends. The CDR3 consists of 12 residues. The CDR3 DNA reads as TGCGCCAGCAGCCATCCACTGGGGACGCAGTATTTT. It yields the protein CASSHPLGTQYF.